The present TCR beta chain was sequenced within a study of shared clonotypes between healthy human individuals. The study ran the assay at deep level. This table comes from immunoSEQ multiplex PCR, and its TCRdb copy is limited to in-frame clones, with some not included. The sample shows roughly 640,000 clones, approximately 97% of them seen only once. What was sequenced was naive CD4+ T cells sorted from blood. The subset: CD45RA+ positively selected. The clonotype comes from a woman between 25 and 40 years old in good health.

The CDR3 is CASRADRDDYEQYF. The CDR3 region has the DNA TGTGCAAGTCGCGCGGACAGGGACGACTACGAGCAGTACTTC. This rearrangement joins TRBV12-2 to TRBJ2-5; the table's D call of TRBD1 was not tested on the DNA. The J call is doubtful: the DNA matches TRBJ2-7 better. TRBV12-2 is described as a pseudogene. CDR3 length: 14 amino acids.